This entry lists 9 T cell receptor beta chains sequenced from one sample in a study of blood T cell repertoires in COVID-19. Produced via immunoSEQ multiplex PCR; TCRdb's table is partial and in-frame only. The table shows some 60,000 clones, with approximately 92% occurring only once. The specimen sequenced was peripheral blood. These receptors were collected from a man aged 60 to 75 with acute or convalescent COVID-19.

Here the CDR3 reads CASSLQGAREQYF. Written as DNA, the CDR3 is TGTGCCAGCAGTTTACAGGGGGCTCGGGAGCAGTACTTC. V usage is TRBV12-3 or TRBV12-4 and J usage is TRBJ2-7, with TRBD1 identical over 8 bases. The CDR3 runs 13 residues. V gave up 2 bases and J gave up 7 bases; unmatched junction bases: 4.

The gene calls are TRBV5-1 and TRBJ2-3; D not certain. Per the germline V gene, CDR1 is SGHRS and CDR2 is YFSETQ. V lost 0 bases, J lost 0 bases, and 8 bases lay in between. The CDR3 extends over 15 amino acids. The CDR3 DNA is TGCGCCAGCAGCTTGGGCCAGACTAGCACAGATACGCAGTATTTT. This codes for CASSLGQTSTDTQYF.

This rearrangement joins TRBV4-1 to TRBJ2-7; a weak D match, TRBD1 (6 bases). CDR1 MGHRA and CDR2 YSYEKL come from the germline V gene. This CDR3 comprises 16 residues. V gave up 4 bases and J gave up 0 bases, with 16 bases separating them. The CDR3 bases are TGCGCCAGCAGCCCTTTGGGGGCGGTTCTCTCCTACGAGCAGTACTTC. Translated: CASSPLGAVLSYEQYF.

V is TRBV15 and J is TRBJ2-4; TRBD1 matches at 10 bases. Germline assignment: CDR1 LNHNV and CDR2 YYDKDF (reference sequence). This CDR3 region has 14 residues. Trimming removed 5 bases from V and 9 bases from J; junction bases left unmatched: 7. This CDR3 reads CATSPRQGAGIQYF. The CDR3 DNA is TGTGCCACCAGCCCACGACAGGGGGCGGGCATTCAGTACTTC.

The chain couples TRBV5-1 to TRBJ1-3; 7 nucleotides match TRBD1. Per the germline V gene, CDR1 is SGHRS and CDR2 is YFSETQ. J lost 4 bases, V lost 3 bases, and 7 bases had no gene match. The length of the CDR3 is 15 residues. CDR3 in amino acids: CASSSFETGGNTIYF. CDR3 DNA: TGCGCCAGCAGCTCCTTCGAGACAGGGGGAAACACCATATATTTT.

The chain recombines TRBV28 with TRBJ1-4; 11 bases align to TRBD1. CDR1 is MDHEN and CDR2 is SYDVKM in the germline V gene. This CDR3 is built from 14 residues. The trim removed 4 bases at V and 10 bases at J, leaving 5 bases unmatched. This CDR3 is CASSSMGQGGKLFF. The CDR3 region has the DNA TGTGCCAGCAGTTCAATGGGACAGGGGGGAAAACTGTTTTTT.

This CDR3 reads CASSLELAGGGNEQFF. In nucleotides, the CDR3 is TGTGCCAGCAGCTTAGAACTAGCGGGAGGTGGCAATGAGCAGTTCTTC. The chain combines TRBV11-3 with TRBJ2-1; TRBD2 agrees at 12 bases. The CDR3 consists of 16 residues. CDR1 and CDR2 (germline): SGHNT, YENEEA. V lost 0 bases and J lost 6; bases outside the gene matches: 3.

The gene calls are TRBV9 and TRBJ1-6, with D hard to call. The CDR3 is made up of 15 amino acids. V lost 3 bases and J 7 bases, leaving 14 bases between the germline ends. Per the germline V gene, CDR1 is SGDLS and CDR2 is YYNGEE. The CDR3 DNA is TGTGCCAGCAGCGGGAGGTCTAGTGTGAATTCACCCCTCCACTTT. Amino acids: CASSGRSSVNSPLHF.

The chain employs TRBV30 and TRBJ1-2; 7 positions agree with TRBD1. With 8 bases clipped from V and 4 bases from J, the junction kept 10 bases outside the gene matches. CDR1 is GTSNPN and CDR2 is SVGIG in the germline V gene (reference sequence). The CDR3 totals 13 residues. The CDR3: CASQTGYLYGYTF. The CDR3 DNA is TGTGCCAGCCAGACAGGGTACCTCTATGGCTACACCTTC.